This note documents a single T cell receptor (beta chain) sequence. The data belong to a study of shared clonotypes between healthy human individuals. Naive CD8 cells lacked CD45RO and underwent positive selection for CCR7, leaving out terminally differentiated effector memory CD45RA+ cells. Data came from immunoSEQ multiplex PCR; TCRdb stores just in-frame clones and leaves some out. Of some 1,900,000 clones listed, about 95% are singletons. Germline V gene lookup returns CDR1 SEHNR and CDR2 FQNEAQ (reference sequence). This CDR3 spans 14 amino acids. V was trimmed by 7 bases and J by 0 bases, leaving 10 bases between them.

This receptor was taken from a man younger than 30 in good health. Sequencing was performed on naive CD8+ T cells sorted from blood. This chain connects TRBV7-9 to TRBJ2-1; possible D gene TRBD2, 6 bases. The CDR3 reads CASTYSGSYNEQFF. DNA of the CDR3: TGTGCCAGCACCTATAGCGGCTCCTACAATGAGCAGTTCTTC.